The rows below give T cell receptor beta chains drawn from one sample of a study of OX40 agonist ivuxolimab in advanced cancers. The repertoire was sequenced with immunoSEQ multiplex PCR; TCRdb's copy has only in-frame clones and lacks some. Of about 42,000 clones in the sample, over 65% were seen once. This material consisted of CD4+ or CD8+ T cells sorted from blood, taken in a trial of the OX40 agonist ivuxolimab. Receptors originate from an adult with an advanced solid tumor such as melanoma, head and neck, liver or kidney cancer. The CDR3 runs from the conserved cysteine through the conserved F or W. D genes are given only for firm matches. The size field is filled for only some rows; it gives once, few, many or a size class.

-	-	TRBV6-1	TRBJ2-5	CASSAPRGTHGGETQYF	TGTGCCAGCAGTGCCCCTCGGGGGACCCATGGGGGGGAGACCCAGTACTTC
TRBD1	-	TRBV7-2	TRBJ1-4	CASSFSGGINEKLFF	TGTGCCAGCAGCTTCTCAGGGGGGATAAATGAAAAACTGTTTTTT
-	-	TRBV18	TRBJ1-4	CASSPFQGDNEKLFF	TGTGCCAGCTCACCCTTCCAGGGAGACAATGAAAAACTGTTTTTT
-	few	TRBV2	TRBJ2-7	CASSGDGERVNYLREQYF	TGTGCCAGCAGTGGGGACGGAGAACGCGTTAACTATTTGAGGGAGCAGTACTTC
-	-	TRBV11-2	TRBJ2-7	CASSLGSSSYEQYF	TGTGCCAGCAGCTTAGGGTCCAGCTCCTACGAGCAGTACTTC
-	-	TRBV2	TRBJ1-2	CASSESSYGYTF	TGTGCCAGCAGTGAAAGTAGCTATGGCTACACCTTC
TRBD1	few	TRBV5-4	TRBJ2-7	CASRWDRGSLEQYF	TGTGCCAGCAGGTGGGACAGGGGTAGTCTGGAGCAGTACTTC
-	-	TRBV5-8	TRBJ2-3	CASSPDTDTQYF	TGTGCCAGCAGCCCTGACACAGATACGCAGTATTTT
-	-	TRBV19	TRBJ1-4	CASSLEEKLFF	TGTGCCAGTAGTCTAGAGGAAAAACTGTTTTTT
TRBD2	once	TRBV27	TRBJ2-7	CASRRGTSGNYYEQYF	TGTGCCAGCAGACGAGGGACTAGCGGGAATTACTACGAGCAGTACTTC
-	once	TRBV5-1	TRBJ2-2	CASSLGSGELFF	TGCGCCAGCAGCTTAGGGTCCGGGGAGCTGTTTTTT
-	-	TRBV6-5	TRBJ1-1	CASTGNGLTEAFF	TGTGCCAGTACAGGGAACGGACTTACTGAAGCTTTCTTT
-	few	TRBV4-3	TRBJ2-2	CASSLSWAGSGTGELFF	TGCGCCAGCAGCCTTTCGTGGGCGGGAAGCGGTACCGGGGAGCTGTTTTTT
TRBD1	-	TRBV5-1	TRBJ2-1	CASSSTGTGGNEQFF	TGCGCCAGCAGCTCCACCGGGACAGGGGGCAATGAGCAGTTCTTC
-	-	TRBV19	TRBJ2-2	CASSIVTSTPLTGELFF	TGTGCCAGTAGTATAGTAACAAGTACCCCCCTCACCGGGGAGCTGTTTTTT
-	once	TRBV5-1	TRBJ1-4	CASSINGDRNEKLFF	TGCGCCAGCAGCATTAACGGGGATCGGAATGAAAAACTGTTTTTT
-	few	TRBV27	TRBJ2-7	CASSDTSRITYEQYF	TGTGCCAGCAGTGACACTAGCAGAATCACCTACGAGCAGTACTTC
-	few	TRBV27	TRBJ2-3	CASSFDFGEQYF	TGTGCCAGCAGTTTTGACTTTGGTGAGCAGTATTTT
TRBD2	-	TRBV6-5	TRBJ2-7	CASSYATSACEQYF	TGTGCCAGCAGTTATGCGACTAGCGCCTGCGAGCAGTACTTC
-	-	TRBV18	TRBJ1-3	CASSPTQENTIYF	TGTGCCAGCTCACCCACCCAGGAAAACACCATATATTTT
-	few	TRBV7-8	TRBJ1-1	CASSRVGGGMNTEAFF	TGTGCCAGCAGCCGCGTTGGGGGGGGCATGAACACTGAAGCTTTCTTT
-	few	TRBV30	TRBJ1-2	CALGRANKYRGYTF	TGTGCCCTGGGACGGGCCAATAAATACCGTGGCTACACCTTC
TRBD2	few	TRBV5-1	TRBJ2-7	CASSFNILAGDPSYEQYF	TGCGCCAGCAGCTTCAACATACTAGCGGGGGACCCCTCCTACGAGCAGTACTTC
TRBD2	-	TRBV4-1	TRBJ2-5	CASSLLTSGGAVETQYF	TGCGCCAGCAGCTTATTAACTAGCGGGGGGGCTGTGGAGACCCAGTACTTC
-	-	TRBV5-4	TRBJ2-1	CASNGGGSDNEQFF	TGTGCCAGCAATGGGGGAGGTTCTGATAATGAGCAGTTCTTC
-	-	TRBV5-6	TRBJ2-5	CASSLAQQETQYF	TGTGCCAGCAGCTTGGCGCAGCAAGAGACCCAGTACTTC
-	-	TRBV5-8	TRBJ1-1	CASSFSRISEAFF	TGTGCCAGCAGCTTCTCCCGAATCTCTGAAGCTTTCTTT
TRBD2	-	TRBV10-3	TRBJ2-3	CAISGLAGVGYTDTQYF	TGTGCCATCAGCGGACTAGCGGGGGTGGGTTACACAGATACGCAGTATTTT
TRBD1	once	TRBV18	TRBJ2-5	CASSPGGQGTGETQYF	TGTGCCAGCTCACCAGGAGGACAGGGAACGGGGGAGACCCAGTACTTC
-	once	TRBV10-3	TRBJ1-2	CAISERSDYGYTF	TGTGCCATCAGTGAGAGGTCAGACTATGGCTACACCTTC
TRBD1	-	TRBV5-1	TRBJ1-1	CASSLGQGPRAEAFF	TGCGCCAGCAGCTTGGGACAGGGCCCCAGGGCTGAAGCTTTCTTT
-	-	TRBV5-4	TRBJ2-5	CASSLEAGQETQYF	TGTGCCAGCAGCTTGGAAGCGGGCCAAGAGACCCAGTACTTC
TRBD2	-	TRBV9	TRBJ2-5	CASSVQLAGGETQYF	TGTGCCAGCAGCGTACAACTAGCGGGAGGGGAGACCCAGTACTTC
-	-	TRBV4-3	TRBJ2-7	CASSPRVGGLYEQYF	TGCGCCAGCAGCCCAAGGGTGGGGGGCCTCTACGAGCAGTACTTC
TRBD1	-	TRBV25-1	TRBJ2-5	CASSGQGADETQYF	TGTGCCAGCAGCGGACAGGGGGCGGATGAGACCCAGTACTTC
-	-	TRBV27	TRBJ1-1	CASSLYGGRGTEAFF	TGTGCCAGCAGTTTATATGGGGGAAGGGGCACTGAAGCTTTCTTT
-	-	TRBV27	TRBJ2-7	CASSPGPNSYEQYF	TGTGCCAGCAGTCCGGGACCGAATTCCTACGAGCAGTACTTC
TRBD1	-	TRBV19	TRBJ2-1	CASRPPGTGPHEQFF	TGTGCCAGTAGACCCCCGGGGACAGGGCCTCATGAGCAGTTCTTC
-	once	TRBV11-2	TRBJ2-7	CARRRVHFYEQYF	TGTGCCCGCCGCCGGGTCCACTTCTACGAGCAGTACTTC
-	-	TRBV18	TRBJ1-2	CASSPQGIGGYGYTF	TGTGCCAGCTCACCACAGGGAATTGGCGGCTATGGCTACACCTTC
-	-	TRBV6-5	TRBJ2-2	CASSYRYTGELFF	TGTGCCAGCAGTTATCGATACACCGGGGAGCTGTTTTTT
TRBD1	-	TRBV7-9	TRBJ2-1	CASSLSRGLNEQFF	TGTGCCAGCAGCTTAAGCAGGGGGCTCAATGAGCAGTTCTTC
-	-	TRBV12-5	TRBJ1-5	CASAGTTKSSNQPQHF	TGTGCTAGCGCCGGGACAACGAAGTCTAGCAATCAGCCCCAGCATTTT
-	once	TRBV30	TRBJ1-1	CAWARPGQDSEAFF	TGTGCCTGGGCTCGACCGGGACAAGATTCTGAAGCTTTCTTT
-	-	TRBV5-6	TRBJ2-7	CASSLETVYEQYF	TGTGCCAGCAGCTTGGAGACTGTCTACGAGCAGTACTTC
TRBD1	few	TRBV5-1	TRBJ2-2	CASSNTGGTGELFF	TGCGCCAGCAGCAATACAGGGGGAACCGGGGAGCTGTTTTTT
TRBD2	-	TRBV19	TRBJ2-7	CASTAGGPNEQYF	TGTGCCAGTACGGCGGGAGGGCCCAACGAGCAGTACTTC
-	-	TRBV6-1	TRBJ1-2	CASRPGQHYGYTF	TGTGCCAGCAGACCGGGACAACACTATGGCTACACCTTC
-	-	TRBV5-4	TRBJ2-5	CASSLRGEEQDGETQYF	TGTGCCAGCAGCTTAAGGGGCGAGGAACAGGATGGAGAGACCCAGTACTTC
-	-	TRBV5-1	TRBJ1-1	CASSSDRLNTEAFF	TGCGCCAGCAGCTCCGATCGACTGAACACTGAAGCTTTCTTT